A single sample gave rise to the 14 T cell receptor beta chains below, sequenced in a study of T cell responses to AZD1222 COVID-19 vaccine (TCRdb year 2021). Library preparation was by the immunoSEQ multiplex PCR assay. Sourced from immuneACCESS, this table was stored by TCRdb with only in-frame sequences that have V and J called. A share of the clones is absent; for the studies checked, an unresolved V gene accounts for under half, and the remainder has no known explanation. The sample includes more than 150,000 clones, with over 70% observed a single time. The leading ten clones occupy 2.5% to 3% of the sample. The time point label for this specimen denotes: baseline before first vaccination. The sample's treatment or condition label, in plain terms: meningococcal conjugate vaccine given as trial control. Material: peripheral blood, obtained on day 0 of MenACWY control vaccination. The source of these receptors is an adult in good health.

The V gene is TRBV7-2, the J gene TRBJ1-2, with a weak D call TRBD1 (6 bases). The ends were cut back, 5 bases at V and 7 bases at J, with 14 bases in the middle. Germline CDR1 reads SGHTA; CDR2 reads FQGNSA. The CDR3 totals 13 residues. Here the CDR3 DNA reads TGTGCCAGCAGCCATGAAGGGGGTTTTGGCTACACCTTC. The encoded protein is CASSHEGGFGYTF.

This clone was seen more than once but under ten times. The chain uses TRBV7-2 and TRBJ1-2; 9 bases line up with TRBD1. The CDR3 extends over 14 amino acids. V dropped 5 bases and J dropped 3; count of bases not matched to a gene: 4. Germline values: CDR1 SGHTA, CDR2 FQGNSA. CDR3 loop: CASSPGQGDYGYTF. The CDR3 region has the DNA TGTGCCAGCAGCCCGGGACAGGGCGACTATGGCTACACCTTC.

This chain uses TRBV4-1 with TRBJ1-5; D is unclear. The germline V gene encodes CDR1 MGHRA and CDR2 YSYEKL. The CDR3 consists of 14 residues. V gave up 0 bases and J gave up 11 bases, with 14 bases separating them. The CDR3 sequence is CASSQDTATQAQHF. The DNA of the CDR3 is TGCGCCAGCAGCCAAGATACAGCGACCCAGGCCCAGCATTTT.

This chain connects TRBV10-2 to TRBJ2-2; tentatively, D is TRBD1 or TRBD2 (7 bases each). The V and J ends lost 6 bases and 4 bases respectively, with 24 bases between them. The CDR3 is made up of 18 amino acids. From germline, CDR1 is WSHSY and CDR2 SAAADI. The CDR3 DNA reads TGCGCCAGCAGCGGGAGGACAGGTCCCGCTCGGGGCACCGGGGAGCTGTTTTTT. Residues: CASSGRTGPARGTGELFF.

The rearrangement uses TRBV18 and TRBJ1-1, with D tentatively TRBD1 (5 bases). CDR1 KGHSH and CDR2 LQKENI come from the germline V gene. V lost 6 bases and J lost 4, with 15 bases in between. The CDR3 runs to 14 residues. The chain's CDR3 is CASSSGRQSTEAFF. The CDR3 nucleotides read TGTGCCAGCTCCTCGGGGCGTCAGAGCACTGAAGCTTTCTTT.

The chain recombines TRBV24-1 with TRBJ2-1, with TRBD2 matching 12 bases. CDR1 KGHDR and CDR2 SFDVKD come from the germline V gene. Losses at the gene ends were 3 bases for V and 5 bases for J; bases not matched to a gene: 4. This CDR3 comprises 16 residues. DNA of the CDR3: TGTGCCACCAGTGATACGACTAGCGGGAGAAACAATGAGCAGTTCTTC. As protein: CATSDTTSGRNNEQFF.

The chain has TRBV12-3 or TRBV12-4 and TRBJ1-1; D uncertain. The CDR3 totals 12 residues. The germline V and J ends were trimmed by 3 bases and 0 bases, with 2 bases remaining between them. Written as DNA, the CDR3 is TGTGCCAGCAGTTTTATGAACACTGAAGCTTTCTTT. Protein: CASSFMNTEAFF.

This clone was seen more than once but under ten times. The CDR3 nucleotides are TGTGCCAGCAGTGATACAGGGGTCGGCTACACCTTC. Its translation: CASSDTGVGYTF. The rearrangement uses TRBV27 and TRBJ1-2, with 7 positions matching TRBD1. With 5 bases clipped from V and 8 bases from J, the junction kept 5 bases outside the gene matches. The CDR3 loop spans 12 amino acids. Germline CDR1 MNHEY, CDR2 SMNVEV (reference sequence).

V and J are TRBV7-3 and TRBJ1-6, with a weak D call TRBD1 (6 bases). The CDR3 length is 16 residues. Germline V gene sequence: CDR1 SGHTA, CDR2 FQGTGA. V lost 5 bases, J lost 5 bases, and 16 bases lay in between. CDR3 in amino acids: CASSLMPQGHNSPLHF. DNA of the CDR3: TGTGCCAGCAGCCTCATGCCACAGGGCCATAATTCACCCCTCCACTTT.

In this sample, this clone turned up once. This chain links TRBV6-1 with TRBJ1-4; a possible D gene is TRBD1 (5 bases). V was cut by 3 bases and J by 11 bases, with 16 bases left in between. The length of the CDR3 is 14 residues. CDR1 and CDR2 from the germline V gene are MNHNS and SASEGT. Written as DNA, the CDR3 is TGTGCCAGCAGTGATAGGTCAGGGAAGGGGAAACTGTTTTTT. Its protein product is CASSDRSGKGKLFF.

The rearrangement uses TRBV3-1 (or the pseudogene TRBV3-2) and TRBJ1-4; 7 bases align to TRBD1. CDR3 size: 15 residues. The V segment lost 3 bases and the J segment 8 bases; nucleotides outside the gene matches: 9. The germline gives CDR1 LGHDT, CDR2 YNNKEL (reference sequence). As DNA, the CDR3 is TGTGCCAGCAGCCACAGACAGGGCGGCAAGGAAAAACTGTTTTTT. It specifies CASSHRQGGKEKLFF.

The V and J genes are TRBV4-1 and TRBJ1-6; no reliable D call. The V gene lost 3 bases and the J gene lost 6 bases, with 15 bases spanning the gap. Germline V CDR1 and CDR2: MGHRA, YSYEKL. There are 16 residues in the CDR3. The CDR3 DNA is TGCGCCAGCAGCCACCCTGGGGAAAGACCTAATTCACCCCTCCACTTT. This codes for CASSHPGERPNSPLHF.

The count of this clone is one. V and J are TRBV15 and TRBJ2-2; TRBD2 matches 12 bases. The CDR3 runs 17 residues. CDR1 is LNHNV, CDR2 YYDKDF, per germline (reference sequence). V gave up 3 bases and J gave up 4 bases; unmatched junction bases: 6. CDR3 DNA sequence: TGTGCCACCAGCAGTGATCTAGCGGGGGGGACCACCGGGGAGCTGTTTTTT. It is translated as CATSSDLAGGTTGELFF. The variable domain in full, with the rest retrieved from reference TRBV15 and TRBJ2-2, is DAMVIQNPRYQVTQFGKPVTLSCSQTLNHNVMYWYQQKSSQAPKLLFHYYDKDFNNEADTPDNFQSRRPNTSFCFLDIRSPGLGDTAMYLCATSSDLAGGTTGELFFGEGSRLTVL.

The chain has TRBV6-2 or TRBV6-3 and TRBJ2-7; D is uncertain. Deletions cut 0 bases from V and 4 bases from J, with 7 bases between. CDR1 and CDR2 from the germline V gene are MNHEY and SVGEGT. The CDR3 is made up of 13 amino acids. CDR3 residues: CASSYSKEYEQYF. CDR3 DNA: TGTGCCAGCAGTTACTCGAAAGAGTACGAGCAGTACTTC.